This passage covers 14 T cell receptor beta chains from one sample sequenced in a study of shared clonotypes between healthy human individuals. Sequencing was performed with immunoSEQ multiplex PCR; in TCRdb, only in-frame clones are kept and a portion is missing. The profile shows 1.4 million to 1.5 million clones, around 95% of them singletons. Sequencing was done on a sample of naive CD4+ T cells sorted from blood. As to subset: CD45RA+ positively selected. Receptor source: a young man in good health.

This chain connects TRBV10-3 to TRBJ1-2, with 7 bases aligning to TRBD1. Looked up from germline, CDR1 is ENHRY and CDR2 is SYGVKD. The CDR3 covers 12 residues. V lost 10 bases and J lost 6; bases outside the gene matches: 8. This CDR3 reads CATTDRDDGYTF. In nucleotides, the CDR3 is TGTGCCACCACCGACAGGGACGATGGCTACACCTTC.

This sequence joins TRBV5-1 and TRBJ2-7; D is ambiguous. The CDR3 runs 14 residues. Germline assignment: CDR1 SGHRS and CDR2 YFSETQ. V was clipped by 6 bases and J by 2 bases, with 15 bases between them. CDR3 coding DNA: TGCGCCAGCACCCCAGCGCCTGGGGCCTACGAGCAGTACTTC. Amino acids: CASTPAPGAYEQYF.

The V call is TRBV18, the J call TRBJ2-1; no firm D call. CDR1 and CDR2 (germline): KGHSH, LQKENI. CDR3 length equals 15 residues. The V and J ends lost 0 bases and 6 bases respectively, with 12 bases between them. Written as DNA, the CDR3 is TGTGCCAGCTCACCACCGGGTTTGGGATTCAATGAGCAGTTCTTC. Translation gives CASSPPGLGFNEQFF.

V gene TRBV7-9 combines with J gene TRBJ2-1, with TRBD1 identical over 7 bases. The CDR3 loop spans 16 amino acids. Germline CDR1 reads SEHNR; CDR2 reads FQNEAQ (reference sequence). The V segment lost 2 bases and the J segment 5 bases; nucleotides outside the gene matches: 9. CDR3 DNA sequence: TGTGCCAGCAGCTTATCCCTCTCGGACAGGAACAATGAGCAGTTCTTC. Translation gives CASSLSLSDRNNEQFF.

The chain joins TRBV30 to TRBJ2-3; no firm D call. The germline V gene has CDR1 GTSNPN and CDR2 SVGIG (reference sequence). The germline V and J ends were trimmed by 1 base and 6 bases, with 5 bases remaining between them. The CDR3 spans 11 residues. CDR3 protein: CAWSAADTQYF. The CDR3 DNA reads as TGTGCCTGGAGTGCTGCCGATACGCAGTATTTT.

The rearrangement uses TRBV5-1 and TRBJ1-1, with 7 bases identical to TRBD1. The CDR3 loop spans 16 amino acids. CDR1 SGHRS and CDR2 YFSETQ come from the germline V gene. J lost 5 bases, V lost 5 bases, and 15 bases had no gene match. CDR3 loop: CASSNPKGGKGTEAFF. As DNA, the CDR3 is TGCGCCAGCAGTAACCCTAAAGGGGGCAAGGGGACTGAAGCTTTCTTT.

V usage is TRBV2 and J usage is TRBJ1-1; no reliable D call. Germline CDR1 SNHLY, CDR2 FYNNEI. V dropped 8 bases and J dropped 3 bases, with 16 bases sitting between them. This CDR3 has 14 residues. The CDR3 sequence is CASRGAIPDTEAFF. CDR3 DNA sequence: TGTGCCAGCCGGGGAGCGATCCCGGACACTGAAGCTTTCTTT.

The chain carries TRBV28 and TRBJ2-1; no firm D call. Germline V gene data show CDR1 as MDHEN and CDR2 as SYDVKM. V was shortened by 6 bases and J by 0 bases, with 15 bases between the two germline ends. The CDR3 runs to 16 residues. CDR3 sequence: CASSLAAGNSYNEQFF. The CDR3 DNA reads TGTGCCAGCAGCCTCGCAGCAGGCAACTCCTACAATGAGCAGTTCTTC.

As for this clone: The sample has other DNA sequences that encode this CDR3 too. The chain joins TRBV5-1 to TRBJ2-5; TRBD2 agrees at 14 bases. Trimming cost V 0 bases and J 4 bases; bases outside gene matches: 5. The CDR3 is 17 amino acids. CDR1 is SGHRS and CDR2 is YFSETQ in the germline V gene. Written as DNA, the CDR3 is TGCGCCAGCAGCTTGGGACTAGCGGGAGGGCTTGGAGAGACCCAGTACTTC. Translated: CASSLGLAGGLGETQYF.

This rearrangement joins TRBV10-3 to TRBJ1-1, with TRBD1 matching 9 bases. CDR1 is ENHRY and CDR2 is SYGVKD in the germline V gene. V lost 2 bases, J lost 1 base, and 5 bases stayed unmatched. This CDR3 region has 16 residues. CDR3 region: CAISETQGARNTEAFF. The CDR3 nucleotides read TGTGCCATCAGTGAGACACAGGGGGCGCGGAACACTGAAGCTTTCTTT.

This rearrangement joins TRBV28 to TRBJ2-7, with D perhaps TRBD1 or TRBD2 (5 bases each). Germline lookup yields CDR1 MDHEN and CDR2 SYDVKM. V dropped 8 bases and J dropped 4 bases, with 12 bases sitting between them. The CDR3 is 12 amino acids. The CDR3 DNA follows: TGTGCCAGCGTGGGGGACGGTTACGAGCAGTACTTC. Translated, it gives CASVGDGYEQYF.

The V gene is TRBV6-1, the J gene TRBJ1-4, with D possibly TRBD1 on 6 matching bases. Germline lookup yields CDR1 MNHNS and CDR2 SASEGT. V shed 3 bases and J shed 0 bases, with 11 bases lying between them. The CDR3 runs 16 residues. The CDR3 DNA sequence: TGTGCCAGCAGTGACCGAAGGGGGGCAACTAATGAAAAACTGTTTTTT. Amino acids: CASSDRRGATNEKLFF.

This chain connects TRBV6-5 to TRBJ1-1, with D perhaps matching TRBD1 (6 bases). Trimming removed 4 bases from V and 4 bases from J, with 10 bases in between. CDR1 and CDR2 (germline): MNHEY, SVGAGI. This CDR3 has 13 amino acids. The CDR3 here is CASSWTVGTEAFF. The CDR3, as DNA: TGTGCCAGCAGTTGGACAGTCGGCACTGAAGCTTTCTTT.

The chain carries TRBV9 and TRBJ2-1; D unclear. V lost 4 bases, J lost 0 bases, and 11 bases lay in between. The V gene's germline CDR1 is SGDLS and CDR2 YYNGEE. This CDR3 contains 15 residues. CDR3 in DNA: TGTGCCAGCAGCCCCCGGTTGCCCTCCTACAATGAGCAGTTCTTC. Translated: CASSPRLPSYNEQFF.